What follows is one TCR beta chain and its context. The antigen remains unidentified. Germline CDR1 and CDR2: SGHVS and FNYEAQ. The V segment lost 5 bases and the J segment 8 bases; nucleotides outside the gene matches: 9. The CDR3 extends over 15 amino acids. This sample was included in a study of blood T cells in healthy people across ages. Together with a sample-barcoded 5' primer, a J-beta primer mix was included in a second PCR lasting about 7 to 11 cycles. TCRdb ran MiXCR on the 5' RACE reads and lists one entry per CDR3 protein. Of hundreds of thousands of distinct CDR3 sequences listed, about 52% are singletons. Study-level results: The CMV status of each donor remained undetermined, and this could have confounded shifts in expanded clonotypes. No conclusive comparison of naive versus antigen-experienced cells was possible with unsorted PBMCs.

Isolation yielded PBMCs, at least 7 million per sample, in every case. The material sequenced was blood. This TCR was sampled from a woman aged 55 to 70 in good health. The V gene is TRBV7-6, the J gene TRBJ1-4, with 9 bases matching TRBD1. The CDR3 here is CASSGVGQGEEKLFF. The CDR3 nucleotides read TGTGCCAGCAGCGGGGTGGGACAGGGCGAAGAAAAACTGTTTTTT.